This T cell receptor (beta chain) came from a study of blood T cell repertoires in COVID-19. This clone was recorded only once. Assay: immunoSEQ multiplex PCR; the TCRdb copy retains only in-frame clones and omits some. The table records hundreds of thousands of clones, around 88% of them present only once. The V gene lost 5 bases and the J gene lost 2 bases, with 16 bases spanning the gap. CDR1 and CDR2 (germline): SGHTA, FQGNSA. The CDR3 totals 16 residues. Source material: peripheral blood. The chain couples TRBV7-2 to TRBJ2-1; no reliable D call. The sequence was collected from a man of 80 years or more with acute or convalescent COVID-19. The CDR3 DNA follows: TGTGCCAGCAGCCCCCACTCTAGTAGGCCCTACAATGAGCAGTTCTTC. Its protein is CASSPHSSRPYNEQFF.